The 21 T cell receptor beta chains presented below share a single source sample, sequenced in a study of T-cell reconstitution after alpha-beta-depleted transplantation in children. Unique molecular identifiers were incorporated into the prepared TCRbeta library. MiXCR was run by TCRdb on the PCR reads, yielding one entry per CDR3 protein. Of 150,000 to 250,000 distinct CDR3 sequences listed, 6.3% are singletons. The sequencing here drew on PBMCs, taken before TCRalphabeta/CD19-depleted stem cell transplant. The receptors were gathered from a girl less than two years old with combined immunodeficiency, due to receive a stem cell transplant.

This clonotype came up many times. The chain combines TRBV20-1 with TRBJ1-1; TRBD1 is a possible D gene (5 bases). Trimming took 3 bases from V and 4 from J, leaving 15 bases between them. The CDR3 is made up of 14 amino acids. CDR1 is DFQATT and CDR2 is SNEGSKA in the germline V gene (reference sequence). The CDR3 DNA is TGCAGTGCTAGTAAGACCGTGGGGGGCACTGAAGCTTTCTTT. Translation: CSASKTVGGTEAFF.

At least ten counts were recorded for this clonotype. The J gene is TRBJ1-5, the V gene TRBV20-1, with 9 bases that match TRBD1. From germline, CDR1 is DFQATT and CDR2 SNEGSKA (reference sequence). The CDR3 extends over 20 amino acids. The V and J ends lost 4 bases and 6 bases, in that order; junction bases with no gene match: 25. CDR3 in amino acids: CSAKRGNRGLFHSVGQPQHF. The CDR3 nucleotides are TGCAGTGCTAAGAGAGGAAACAGGGGGCTCTTTCATTCGGTCGGTCAGCCCCAGCATTTT.

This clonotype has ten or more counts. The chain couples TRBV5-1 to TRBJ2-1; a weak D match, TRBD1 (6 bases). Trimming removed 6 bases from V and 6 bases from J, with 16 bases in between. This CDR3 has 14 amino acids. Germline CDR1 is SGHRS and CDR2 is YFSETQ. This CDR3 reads CASKDTGGPNEQFF. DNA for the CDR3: TGCGCCAGCAAGGATACTGGGGGCCCCAATGAGCAGTTCTTC.

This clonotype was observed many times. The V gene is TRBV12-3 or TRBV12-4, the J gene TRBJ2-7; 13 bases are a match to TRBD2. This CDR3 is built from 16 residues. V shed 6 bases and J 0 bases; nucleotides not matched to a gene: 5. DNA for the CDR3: TGTGCCAGCAGCCGGACTAGCGGGAGATTCTCCTACGAGCAGTACTTC. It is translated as CASSRTSGRFSYEQYF.

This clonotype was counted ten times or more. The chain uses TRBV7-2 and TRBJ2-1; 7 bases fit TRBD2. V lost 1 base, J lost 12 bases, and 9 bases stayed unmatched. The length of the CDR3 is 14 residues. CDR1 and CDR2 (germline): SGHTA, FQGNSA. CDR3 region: CASSLVRGGTRQFF. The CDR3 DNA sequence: TGTGCCAGCAGCTTAGTCCGGGGAGGGACGCGGCAGTTCTTC.

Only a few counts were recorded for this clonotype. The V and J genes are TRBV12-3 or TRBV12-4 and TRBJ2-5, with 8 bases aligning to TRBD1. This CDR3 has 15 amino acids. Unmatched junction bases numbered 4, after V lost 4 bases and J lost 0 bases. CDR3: CASSSRTGHQETQYF. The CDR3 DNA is TGTGCCAGCAGTTCACGGACAGGGCACCAAGAGACCCAGTACTTC.

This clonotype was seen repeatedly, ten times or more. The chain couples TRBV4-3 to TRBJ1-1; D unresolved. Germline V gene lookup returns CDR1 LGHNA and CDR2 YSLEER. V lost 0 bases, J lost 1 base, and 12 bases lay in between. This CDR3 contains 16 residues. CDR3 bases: TGCGCCAGCAGCCAAGATATTCGCGGAGGGAACACTGAAGCTTTCTTT. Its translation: CASSQDIRGGNTEAFF.

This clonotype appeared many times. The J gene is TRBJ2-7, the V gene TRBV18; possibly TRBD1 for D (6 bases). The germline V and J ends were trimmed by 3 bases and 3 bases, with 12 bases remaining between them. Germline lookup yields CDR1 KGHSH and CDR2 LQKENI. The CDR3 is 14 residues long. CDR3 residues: CASSPGQGFYEQYF. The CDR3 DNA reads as TGTGCCAGCTCACCCGGGCAGGGGTTCTACGAGCAGTACTTC.

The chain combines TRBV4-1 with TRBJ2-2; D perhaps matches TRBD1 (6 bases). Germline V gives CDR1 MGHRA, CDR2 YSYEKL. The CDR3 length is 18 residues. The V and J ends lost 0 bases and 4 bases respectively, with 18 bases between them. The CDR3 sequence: CASSQEVRQALATGELFF. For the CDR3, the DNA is TGCGCCAGCAGCCAAGAAGTCCGACAGGCCTTGGCCACCGGGGAGCTGTTTTTT.

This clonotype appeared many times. CDR3 sequence (DNA): TGCAGCGTTGAATTCATTGACCGAAGCACAGATACGCAGTATTTT. It specifies CSVEFIDRSTDTQYF. The gene calls are TRBV29-1 and TRBJ2-3; no clear D. Germline V gives CDR1 SQVTM, CDR2 ANQGSEA. This CDR3 has 15 amino acids. V lost 2 bases to trimming and J lost 0 bases, with 12 bases between them.

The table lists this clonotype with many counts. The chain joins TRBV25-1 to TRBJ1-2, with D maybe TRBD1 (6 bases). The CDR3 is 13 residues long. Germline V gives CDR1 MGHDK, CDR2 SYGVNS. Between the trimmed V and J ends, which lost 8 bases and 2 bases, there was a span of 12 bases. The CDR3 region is CASLDRYNYGYTF. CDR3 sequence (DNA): TGTGCCAGCTTAGACAGGTACAACTATGGCTACACCTTC.

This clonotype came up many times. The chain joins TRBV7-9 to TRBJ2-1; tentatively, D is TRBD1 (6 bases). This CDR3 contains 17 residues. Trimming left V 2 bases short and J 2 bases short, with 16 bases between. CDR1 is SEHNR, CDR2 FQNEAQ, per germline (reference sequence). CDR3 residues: CASSLTPLAGAYNEQFF. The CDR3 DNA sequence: TGTGCCAGCAGCTTAACCCCCCTGGCAGGGGCCTACAATGAGCAGTTCTTC.

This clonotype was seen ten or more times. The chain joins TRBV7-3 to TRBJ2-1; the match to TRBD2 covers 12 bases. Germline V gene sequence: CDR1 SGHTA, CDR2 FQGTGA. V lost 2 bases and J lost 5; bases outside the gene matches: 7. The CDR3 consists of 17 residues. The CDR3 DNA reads TGTGCCAGCAGCTTACAGAGACTAGCGGGGGTAAACAATGAGCAGTTCTTC. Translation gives CASSLQRLAGVNNEQFF.

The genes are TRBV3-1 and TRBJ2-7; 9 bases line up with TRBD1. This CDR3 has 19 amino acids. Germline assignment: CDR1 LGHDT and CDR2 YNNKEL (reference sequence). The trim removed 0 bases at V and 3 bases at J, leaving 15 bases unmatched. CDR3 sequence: CASSQDDGTGHEGLYEQYF. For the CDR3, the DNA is TGTGCCAGCAGCCAAGATGACGGGACAGGGCACGAGGGGCTCTACGAGCAGTACTTC.

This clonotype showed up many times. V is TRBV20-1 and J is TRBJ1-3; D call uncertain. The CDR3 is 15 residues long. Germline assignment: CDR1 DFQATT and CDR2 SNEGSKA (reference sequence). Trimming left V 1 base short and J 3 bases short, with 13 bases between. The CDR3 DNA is TGCAGTGCTAGAGGGGTGGCAGGCAGTGGAAACACCATATATTTT. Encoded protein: CSARGVAGSGNTIYF.

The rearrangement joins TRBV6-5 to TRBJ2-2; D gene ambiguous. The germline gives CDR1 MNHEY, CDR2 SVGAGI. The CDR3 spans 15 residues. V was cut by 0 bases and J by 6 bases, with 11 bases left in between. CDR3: CASSYSSMTPGELFF. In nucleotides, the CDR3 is TGTGCCAGCAGTTACTCGAGTATGACCCCCGGGGAGCTGTTTTTT.

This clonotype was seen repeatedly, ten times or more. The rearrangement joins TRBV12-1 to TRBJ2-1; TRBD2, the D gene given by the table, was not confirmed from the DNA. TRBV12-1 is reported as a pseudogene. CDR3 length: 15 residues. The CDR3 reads CASSFIREAPNEQFF. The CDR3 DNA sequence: TGTGCCAGCAGCTTTATACGGGAGGCCCCCAATGAGCAGTTCTTC.

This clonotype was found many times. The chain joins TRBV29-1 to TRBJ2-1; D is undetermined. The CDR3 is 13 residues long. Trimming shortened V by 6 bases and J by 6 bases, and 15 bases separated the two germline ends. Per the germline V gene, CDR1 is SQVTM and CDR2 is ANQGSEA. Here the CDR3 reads CSVWVLWGNEQFF. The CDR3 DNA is TGCAGCGTGTGGGTCCTTTGGGGCAATGAGCAGTTCTTC.

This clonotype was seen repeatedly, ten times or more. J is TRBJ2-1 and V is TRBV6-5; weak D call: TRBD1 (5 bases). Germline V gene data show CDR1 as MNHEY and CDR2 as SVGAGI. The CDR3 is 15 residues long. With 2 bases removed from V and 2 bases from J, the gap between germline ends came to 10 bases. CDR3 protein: CASSYRQGPYNEQFF. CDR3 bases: TGTGCCAGCAGTTACAGGCAGGGTCCCTACAATGAGCAGTTCTTC.

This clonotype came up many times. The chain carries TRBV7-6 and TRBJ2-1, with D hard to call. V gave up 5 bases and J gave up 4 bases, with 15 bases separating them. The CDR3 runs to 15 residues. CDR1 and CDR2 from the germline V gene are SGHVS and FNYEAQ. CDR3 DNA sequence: TGTGCCAGCAGCCCGAGATATGTCCAGTACAATGAGCAGTTCTTC. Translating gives CASSPRYVQYNEQFF.

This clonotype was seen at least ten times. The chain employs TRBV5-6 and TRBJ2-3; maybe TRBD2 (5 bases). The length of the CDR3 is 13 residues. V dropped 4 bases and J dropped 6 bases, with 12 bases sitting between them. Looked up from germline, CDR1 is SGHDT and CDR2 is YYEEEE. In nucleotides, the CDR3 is TGTGCCAGCAGCGACGTGCGGGCCGATACGCAGTATTTT. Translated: CASSDVRADTQYF.